This T cell receptor (gamma chain) was captured by sequencing in a study of gamma-delta T cells after stem cell transplantation. This clone qualifies as medium-sized (0.01 to 0.1%). From germline, CDR1 is EGSTGY and CDR2 YDSYTSSV. This CDR3 is built from 13 residues. V lost 2 bases, J lost 0 bases, and 1 base stayed unmatched. TCRdb re-called the RT-PCR reads with CATT. The data hold more than 1,500 gamma-chain clones, with about 20% observed a single time. This receptor was identified in a human donor. It is not recorded whose cells these are; they may come from a transplant donor. Input material: gamma-delta T cells. This chain links TRGV4 with TRGJ1 or TRGJ2. The CDR3 DNA reads TGTGCCACCTGGGATGAGAATTATTATAAGAAACTCTTT. Amino acid sequence: CATWDENYYKKLF.